The next 4 T cell receptor beta chains were all read from a single sample in a study of shared clonotypes between healthy human individuals. Sequencing used immunoSEQ multiplex PCR; TCRdb keeps in-frame clones, though not all of them. The data show over a million clones, roughly 75% seen once. The sample was memory CD4+ T cells sorted from blood. Described subset: CD45RA-negative fraction. These receptors were collected from a man in his late teens or twenties in good health.

The V call is TRBV27, the J call TRBJ2-1, with TRBD2 matching over 12 bases. This CDR3 is built from 17 residues. Germline CDR1 MNHEY, CDR2 SMNVEV (reference sequence). V was clipped by 5 bases and J by 4 bases; unmatched bases: 9. In DNA, the CDR3 is TGTGCCAGCAGTCGCCGGACTAGCGGGGACCAATACAATGAGCAGTTCTTC. As protein: CASSRRTSGDQYNEQFF.

This clone was seen more than once but under ten times. The genes are TRBV7-2 and TRBJ1-5; D gene ambiguous. Germline V gives CDR1 SGHTA, CDR2 FQGNSA. Trimming took 4 bases from V and 1 from J, leaving 8 bases between them. The CDR3 runs to 14 residues. CDR3 protein: CASSSLSSNQPQHF. CDR3 DNA sequence: TGTGCCAGCAGCTCTCTGTCCAGCAATCAGCCCCAGCATTTT.

V gene TRBV7-2 combines with J gene TRBJ2-3, with D uncertain. Germline CDR1 and CDR2: SGHTA and FQGNSA. CDR3 length: 11 residues. V was cut by 5 bases and J by 8 bases, with 8 bases left in between. The CDR3 coding sequence is TGTGCCAGCAGCCTCAGGAGTACGCAGTATTTT. It translates to CASSLRSTQYF. The full variable domain, rest sourced from reference TRBV7-2 and TRBJ2-3, is GAGVSQSPSNKVTEKGKDVELRCDPISGHTALYWYRQSLGQGLEFLIYFQGNSAPDKSGLPSDRFSAERTGGSVSTLTIQRTQQEDSAVYLCASSLRSTQYFGPGTRLTVL.

This clone was detected once. Other DNA sequences in the same sample also yield this CDR3. The gene calls are TRBV5-1 and TRBJ2-5, with 9 bases matching TRBD2. Germline-derived CDR1 and CDR2 are SGHRS and YFSETQ. Trimming cost V 0 bases and J 1 base; bases outside gene matches: 1. This CDR3 contains 15 residues. This CDR3 reads CASSLGLAVQETQYF. In DNA form, the CDR3 reads TGCGCCAGCAGCTTGGGACTAGCGGTCCAAGAGACCCAGTACTTC.